This TCR beta chain was sequenced in a study of CD8+ T cells in alopecia areata. Sequencing relied on a cDNA template that was reverse transcribed from extracted RNA. Using immunoSEQ multiplex PCR, the repertoire was profiled, and TCRdb retains in-frame clones only, with some absent. This sample has around 50,000 clones; 96% occur once, and the top ten carry around 24%. The starting material was CD8+ T cells sorted from blood, obtained at week 0. This TCR derives from a human donor with alopecia areata.

The CDR3 sequence is CASSQASAVSSYEQYF. The CDR3 DNA reads as TGCGCCAGCAGCCAAGCCTCCGCGGTGAGCTCCTACGAGCAGTACTTC. The genes are TRBV4-1 and TRBJ2-7, with no clear D. With 1 base removed from V and 0 bases from J, the gap between germline ends came to 13 bases. CDR3 size: 16 residues. Germline CDR1 MGHRA, CDR2 YSYEKL.